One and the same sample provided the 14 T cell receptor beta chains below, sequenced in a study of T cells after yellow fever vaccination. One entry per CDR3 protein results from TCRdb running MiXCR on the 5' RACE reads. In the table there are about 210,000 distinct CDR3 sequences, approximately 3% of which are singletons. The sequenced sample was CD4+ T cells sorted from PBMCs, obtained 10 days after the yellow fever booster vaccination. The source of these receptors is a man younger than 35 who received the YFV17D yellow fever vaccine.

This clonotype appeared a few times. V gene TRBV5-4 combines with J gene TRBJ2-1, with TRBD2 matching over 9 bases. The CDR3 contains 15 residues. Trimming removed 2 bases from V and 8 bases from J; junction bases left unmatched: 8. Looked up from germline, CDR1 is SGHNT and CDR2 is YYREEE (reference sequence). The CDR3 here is CASSFELAGLYEQFF. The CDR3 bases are TGTGCCAGCAGCTTTGAGCTAGCGGGGTTGTATGAGCAGTTCTTC.

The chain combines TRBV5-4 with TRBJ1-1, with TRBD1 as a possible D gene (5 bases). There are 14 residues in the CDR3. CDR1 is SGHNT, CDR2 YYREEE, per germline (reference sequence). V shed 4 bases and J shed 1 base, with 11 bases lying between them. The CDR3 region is CASSRTTGNTEAFF. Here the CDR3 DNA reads TGTGCCAGCAGCCGAACCACAGGGAACACTGAAGCTTTCTTT.

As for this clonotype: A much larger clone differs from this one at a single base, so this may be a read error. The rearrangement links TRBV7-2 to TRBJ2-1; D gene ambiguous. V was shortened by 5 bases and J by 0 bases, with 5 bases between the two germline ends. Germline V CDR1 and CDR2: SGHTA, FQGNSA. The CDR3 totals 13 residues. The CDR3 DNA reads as TGTGCCAGCAGCACGAGCTCCTACAATGAGCAGTTCTTC. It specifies CASSTSSYNEQFF. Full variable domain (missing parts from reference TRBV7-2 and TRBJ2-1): GAGVSQSPSNKVTEKGKDVELRCDPISGHTALYWYRQSLGQGLEFLIYFQGNSAPDKSGLPSDRFSAERTGGSVSTLTIQRTQQEDSAVYLCASSTSSYNEQFFGPGTRLTVL.

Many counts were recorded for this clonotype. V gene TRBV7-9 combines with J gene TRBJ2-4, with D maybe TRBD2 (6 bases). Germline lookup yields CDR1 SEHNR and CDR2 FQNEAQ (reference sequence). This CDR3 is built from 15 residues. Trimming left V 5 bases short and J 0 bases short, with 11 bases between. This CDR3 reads CASSPRGIAKNIQYF. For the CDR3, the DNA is TGTGCCAGCAGCCCCCGGGGGATAGCCAAAAACATTCAGTACTTC.

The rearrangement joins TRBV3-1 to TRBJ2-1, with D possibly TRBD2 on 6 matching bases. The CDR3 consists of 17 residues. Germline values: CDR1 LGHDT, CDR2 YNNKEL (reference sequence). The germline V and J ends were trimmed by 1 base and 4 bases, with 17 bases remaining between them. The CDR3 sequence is CASSQGVLVAAYNEQFF. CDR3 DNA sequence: TGTGCCAGCAGCCAAGGGGTCTTGGTAGCGGCATACAATGAGCAGTTCTTC.

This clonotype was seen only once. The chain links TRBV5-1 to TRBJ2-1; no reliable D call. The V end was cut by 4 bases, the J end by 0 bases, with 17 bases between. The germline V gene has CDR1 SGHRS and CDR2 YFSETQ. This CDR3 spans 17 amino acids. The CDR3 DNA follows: TGCGCCAGCAGCCGTAGGTTGACGGCTAGCTCCTACAATGAGCAGTTCTTC. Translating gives CASSRRLTASSYNEQFF.

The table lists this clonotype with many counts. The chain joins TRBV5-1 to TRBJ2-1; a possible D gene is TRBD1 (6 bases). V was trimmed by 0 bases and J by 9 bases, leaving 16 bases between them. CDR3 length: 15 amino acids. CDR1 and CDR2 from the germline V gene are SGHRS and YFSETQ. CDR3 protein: CASSLELHRGGEQFF. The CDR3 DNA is TGCGCCAGCAGCTTGGAACTACACCGAGGGGGTGAGCAGTTCTTC.

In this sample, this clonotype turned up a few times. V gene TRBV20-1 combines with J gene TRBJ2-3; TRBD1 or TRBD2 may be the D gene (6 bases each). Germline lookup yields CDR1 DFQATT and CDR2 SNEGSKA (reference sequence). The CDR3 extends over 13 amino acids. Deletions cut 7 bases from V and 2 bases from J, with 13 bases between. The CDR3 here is CSGGGSYTDTQYF. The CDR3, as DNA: TGCAGTGGAGGGGGGAGCTACACAGATACGCAGTATTTT.

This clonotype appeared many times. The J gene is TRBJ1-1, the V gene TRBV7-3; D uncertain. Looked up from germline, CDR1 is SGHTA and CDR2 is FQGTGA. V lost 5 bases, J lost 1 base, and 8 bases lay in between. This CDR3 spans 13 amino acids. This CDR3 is CASSLRRNTEAFF. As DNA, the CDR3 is TGTGCCAGCAGCCTTAGGAGGAACACTGAAGCTTTCTTT.

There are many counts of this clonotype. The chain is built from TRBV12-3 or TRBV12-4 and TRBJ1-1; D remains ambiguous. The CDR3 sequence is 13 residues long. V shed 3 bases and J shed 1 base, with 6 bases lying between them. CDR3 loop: CASSFAGNTEAFF. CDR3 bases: TGTGCCAGCAGTTTCGCCGGGAACACTGAAGCTTTCTTT.

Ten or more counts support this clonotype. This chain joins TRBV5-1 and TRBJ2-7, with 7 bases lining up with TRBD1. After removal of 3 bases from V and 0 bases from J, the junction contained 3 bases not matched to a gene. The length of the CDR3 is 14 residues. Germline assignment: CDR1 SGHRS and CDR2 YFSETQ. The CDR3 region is CASSSRDSSYEQYF. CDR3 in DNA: TGCGCCAGCAGCTCCCGGGACAGCTCCTACGAGCAGTACTTC.

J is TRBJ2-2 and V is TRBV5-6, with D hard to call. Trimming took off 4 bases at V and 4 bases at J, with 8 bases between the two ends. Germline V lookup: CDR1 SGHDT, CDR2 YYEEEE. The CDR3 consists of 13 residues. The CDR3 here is CASSRVATGELFF. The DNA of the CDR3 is TGTGCCAGCAGCCGGGTCGCCACCGGGGAGCTGTTTTTT.

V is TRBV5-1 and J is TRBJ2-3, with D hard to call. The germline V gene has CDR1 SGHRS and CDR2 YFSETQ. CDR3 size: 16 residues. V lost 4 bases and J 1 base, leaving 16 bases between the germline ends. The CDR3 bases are TGCGCCAGCAGCGCAGGCGCAGCGAGCGGCACAGATACGCAGTATTTT. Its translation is CASSAGAASGTDTQYF. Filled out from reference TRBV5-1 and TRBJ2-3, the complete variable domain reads KAGVTQTPRYLIKTRGQQVTLSCSPISGHRSVSWYQQTPGQGLQFLFEYFSETQRNKGNFPGRFSGRQFSNSRSEMNVSTLELGDSALYLCASSAGAASGTDTQYFGPGTRLTVL.

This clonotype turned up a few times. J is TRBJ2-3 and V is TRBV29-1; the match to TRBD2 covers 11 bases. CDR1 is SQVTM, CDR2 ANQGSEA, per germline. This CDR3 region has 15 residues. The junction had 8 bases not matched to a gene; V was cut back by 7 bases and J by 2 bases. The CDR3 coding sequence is TGCAGCGCCGCCAGACTAGCGGGGAACACAGATACGCAGTATTTT. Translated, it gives CSAARLAGNTDTQYF.